The 18 T cell receptor beta chains below come from one sample, sequenced in a study of PD-L1 blockade in urothelial cancer. The data were produced by immunoSEQ multiplex PCR, yet TCRdb's version contains in-frame clones alone and is incomplete. The sample lists roughly 52,000 clones, roughly 84% occurring once. The time point here: pretreatment peripheral blood. The sample consisted of PBMCs, taken around atezolizumab (anti-PD-L1) treatment. The receptors here all came from a man aged 45 to 65 with urothelial cancer.

V gene TRBV19 combines with J gene TRBJ2-1; TRBD1 aligns across 10 bases. CDR3 size: 17 residues. Germline CDR1 and CDR2: LNHDA and SQIVND (reference sequence). V shed 0 bases and J 6 bases; nucleotides not matched to a gene: 8. The DNA of the CDR3 is TGTGCCAGTAGTATAGAAGGGGGGACAGGGGTGCGCAATGAGCAGTTCTTC. Amino acid sequence: CASSIEGGTGVRNEQFF.

CDR3 in amino acids: CASSRDRGSTEAFF. In DNA form, the CDR3 reads TGTGCCAGCAGCCGGGACAGGGGGTCCACTGAAGCTTTCTTT. The chain employs TRBV7-9 and TRBJ1-1; 11 positions agree with TRBD1. Germline CDR1 and CDR2: SEHNR and FQNEAQ (reference sequence). Unmatched junction bases numbered 3, after V lost 5 bases and J lost 4 bases. The CDR3 sequence is 14 residues long.

The chain combines TRBV5-1 with TRBJ1-1; D is uncertain. The germline V and J ends were trimmed by 0 bases and 0 bases, with 9 bases remaining between them. This CDR3 is 15 amino acids long. Germline CDR1 SGHRS, CDR2 YFSETQ. CDR3 bases: TGCGCCAGCAGCTTGGCGGGGTGGGTGAACACTGAAGCTTTCTTT. This gives the protein CASSLAGWVNTEAFF. The variable domain in full, completed from reference TRBV5-1 and TRBJ1-1, reads KAGVTQTPRYLIKTRGQQVTLSCSPISGHRSVSWYQQTPGQGLQFLFEYFSETQRNKGNFPGRFSGRQFSNSRSEMNVSTLELGDSALYLCASSLAGWVNTEAFFGQGTRLTVV.

The chain uses TRBV25-1 and TRBJ1-1; no clear D gene. Per the germline V gene, CDR1 is MGHDK and CDR2 is SYGVNS. V was shortened by 6 bases and J by 4 bases, with 9 bases between the two germline ends. The CDR3 sequence is 12 residues long. For the CDR3, the DNA is TGTGCCAGCAGCCCGGGGATCACTGAAGCTTTCTTT. Its translation: CASSPGITEAFF.

The chain has TRBV28 and TRBJ1-5; TRBD1 agrees at 8 bases. The CDR3 is made up of 14 amino acids. Trimming took 6 bases from V and 2 from J; bases not matched to a gene: 3. The V gene's germline CDR1 is MDHEN and CDR2 SYDVKM. The CDR3 DNA reads as TGTGCCAGCAGAGGACAGGGAGGCAATCAGCCCCAGCATTTT. This encodes CASRGQGGNQPQHF.

This sequence joins TRBV5-5 and TRBJ2-1; 7 positions match TRBD2. Germline loops: CDR1 SGHKS, CDR2 YYEKEE (reference sequence). Losses at the gene ends were 4 bases for V and 5 bases for J; bases not matched to a gene: 9. This CDR3 region has 15 residues. The CDR3, as DNA: TGTGCCAGCAGCAAGCGGGACTCAACCGACAATGAGCAGTTCTTC. Residues: CASSKRDSTDNEQFF.

This clone came up a few times. V and J are TRBV19 and TRBJ2-2; perhaps TRBD1 as D (6 bases). The CDR3 is 15 amino acids. Trimming removed 3 bases at V and 2 bases at J, with 10 bases between. From germline, CDR1 is LNHDA and CDR2 SQIVND (reference sequence). This CDR3 reads CASSILGTNTGELFF. Here the CDR3 DNA reads TGTGCCAGTAGTATCCTCGGGACAAACACCGGGGAGCTGTTTTTT.

This clone was seen a single time. The chain couples TRBV7-6 to TRBJ2-7; TRBD1 aligns across 11 bases. This CDR3 is 14 amino acids long. The germline CDR1 and CDR2 sequences are SGHVS and FNYEAQ. Germline trimming cut 5 bases from V and 4 bases from J; bases unmatched to any gene: 4. The CDR3 reads CASSLGQGAYEQYF. CDR3 coding DNA: TGTGCCAGCAGCCTAGGACAGGGGGCTTACGAGCAGTACTTC.

This clone was recorded only once. This chain connects TRBV20-1 to TRBJ2-1; D is perhaps TRBD1 (6 bases). This CDR3 spans 11 amino acids. Trimming left V 5 bases short and J 10 bases short, with 12 bases between. Germline CDR1 DFQATT, CDR2 SNEGSKA (reference sequence). DNA of the CDR3: TGCAGTGCTCTACAGGGCTGGGAGCAGTTCTTC. This codes for CSALQGWEQFF.

This chain uses TRBV25-1 with TRBJ2-7; TRBD2 agrees at 7 bases. CDR3 length: 17 amino acids. Per the germline V gene, CDR1 is MGHDK and CDR2 is SYGVNS. V lost 5 bases to trimming and J lost 0 bases; unmatched junction nucleotides: 13. The CDR3 protein is CASSKTSSGGSSYEQYF. CDR3 nucleotides: TGTGCCAGCAGTAAGACATCATCGGGGGGTAGCTCCTACGAGCAGTACTTC.

The chain recombines TRBV9 with TRBJ2-1; 15 bases line up with TRBD2. The CDR3 runs 15 residues. Germline V CDR1 and CDR2: SGDLS, YYNGEE. The V and J ends lost 4 bases and 8 bases, in that order; junction bases with no gene match: 4. DNA of the CDR3: TGTGCCAGCAGCTGGACTAGCGGGGGGGCCGATGAGCAGTTCTTC. This sequence encodes CASSWTSGGADEQFF.

About this clone itself: Germline and junction disagree at one end, which may indicate a read error. The rearrangement links TRBV7-7 to TRBJ2-1; a weak D match, TRBD1 (6 bases). Germline V gene lookup returns CDR1 SSHAT and CDR2 FNYEAQ (reference sequence). The CDR3 is made up of 13 amino acids. The CDR3 nucleotides are TGTGCTAGCAGCCAGGGGATGGTGAATGAGCAGTTCTTC. It codes for CASSQGMVNEQFF.

The genes are TRBV7-2 and TRBJ2-7; 8 nucleotides line up with TRBD1. This CDR3 region has 16 residues. Germline V gives CDR1 SGHTA, CDR2 FQGNSA. Trimming took 1 base from V and 2 from J; bases not matched to a gene: 7. CDR3 nucleotide sequence: TGTGCCAGCAGCTTAGATTCCGGACAGGGCCCCTACGAGCAGTACTTC. Translating gives CASSLDSGQGPYEQYF. Using reference TRBV7-2 and TRBJ2-7 for the parts outside the CDR3, the full variable domain is GAGVSQSPSNKVTEKGKDVELRCDPISGHTALYWYRQSLGQGLEFLIYFQGNSAPDKSGLPSDRFSAERTGGSVSTLTIQRTQQEDSAVYLCASSLDSGQGPYEQYFGPGTRLTVT.

This chain uses TRBV30 with TRBJ2-6, with D perhaps matching TRBD1 (5 bases). Germline V gives CDR1 GTSNPN, CDR2 SVGIG (reference sequence). Trimming cost V 2 bases and J 0 bases, with 8 bases left between them. The CDR3 totals 15 residues. CDR3 sequence reads: CAWSRGSSGANVLTF. CDR3 coding DNA: TGTGCCTGGAGTAGGGGCAGCTCTGGGGCCAACGTCCTGACTTTC.

This chain joins TRBV6-1 and TRBJ2-2; TRBD2 matches 10 bases. With 1 base clipped from V and 8 bases from J, the junction kept 4 bases outside the gene matches. Germline CDR1 is MNHNS and CDR2 is SASEGT. The CDR3 is made up of 15 amino acids. The CDR3 DNA reads TGTGCCAGCAGTGAAGAAGCGGGAGGGCCGGGGGAGCTGTTTTTT. Encoded protein: CASSEEAGGPGELFF.

The chain links TRBV5-8 to TRBJ2-2; D remains ambiguous. The CDR3 is 15 residues long. Trimming took 1 base from V and 0 from J, leaving 7 bases between them. Looked up from germline, CDR1 is SGHTS and CDR2 is YDEGEE. The chain's CDR3 is CASSLPQANTGELFF. The CDR3 coding sequence is TGTGCCAGCAGCTTGCCCCAGGCGAACACCGGGGAGCTGTTTTTT. The whole variable domain, remainder taken from reference TRBV5-8 and TRBJ2-2, is EAGVTQSPTHLIKTRGQQATLRCSPISGHTSVYWYQQALGLGLQFLLWYDEGEERNRGNFPPRFSGRQFPNYSSELNVNALELEDSALYLCASSLPQANTGELFFGEGSRLTVL.

The V and J genes are TRBV7-9 and TRBJ1-5; D remains unclear. The V end lost 1 base, the J end lost 5 bases, and 9 bases lay between the germline ends. Germline V CDR1 and CDR2: SEHNR, FQNEAQ (reference sequence). The length of the CDR3 is 14 residues. The chain's CDR3 is CASSLGATHQPQHF. The CDR3 bases are TGTGCCAGCAGCTTAGGGGCCACCCATCAGCCCCAGCATTTT.

The chain couples TRBV9 to TRBJ2-7; 8 nucleotides agree with TRBD2. Trimming took 3 bases from V and 1 from J; bases not matched to a gene: 6. The CDR3 is 15 residues long. Germline V gene data show CDR1 as SGDLS and CDR2 as YYNGEE. CDR3 bases: TGTGCCAGCAGCGAGAGCGGGAGTCGGTCCTACGAGCAGTACTTC. It encodes CASSESGSRSYEQYF.